The 23 T cell receptor beta chains in this list originate from one sample, sequenced in a study of siplizumab effects on memory and regulatory T cells. TCRdb keeps only in-frame clones here, not all; method: immunoSEQ multiplex PCR. The table has more than 85,000 clones, 94% seen once. The sample was Tregs sorted from blood. These receptors came from a human donor in good health.

The rearrangement joins TRBV5-5 to TRBJ2-3, with D possibly being TRBD1 or TRBD2 (6 bases each). V shed 6 bases and J shed 2 bases, with 16 bases lying between them. Per germline, CDR1 SGHKS and CDR2 YYEKEE (reference sequence). The CDR3 extends over 15 amino acids. As DNA, the CDR3 is TGTGCCAGCACCCTAATAGGGGGGTACACAGATACGCAGTATTTT. It specifies CASTLIGGYTDTQYF.

This chain uses TRBV18 with TRBJ1-5; unclear D gene. Germline V gene sequence: CDR1 KGHSH, CDR2 LQKENI. This CDR3 comprises 18 residues. V gave up 4 bases and J gave up 0 bases, with 19 bases separating them. The CDR3 sequence is CASSLILARNSSNQPQHF. The CDR3 bases are TGTGCCAGCTCACTCATCCTTGCAAGAAACTCTAGCAATCAGCCCCAGCATTTT.

The chain recombines TRBV6-1 with TRBJ1-3; TRBD1 might be the D (5 bases). The germline V gene has CDR1 MNHNS and CDR2 SASEGT. V was clipped by 4 bases and J by 0 bases, with 13 bases between them. CDR3 length: 16 amino acids. This chain's CDR3 is CASSAPGTGSGNTIYF. For the CDR3, the DNA is TGTGCCAGCAGTGCCCCGGGGACTGGCTCTGGAAACACCATATATTTT.

The sample holds one count of this clone. The chain joins TRBV5-6 to TRBJ2-3; D possibly corresponds to TRBD2 (5 bases). The germline V gene has CDR1 SGHDT and CDR2 YYEEEE. Trimming shortened V by 2 bases and J by 0 bases, and 10 bases separated the two germline ends. There are 15 residues in the CDR3. The DNA for the CDR3 is TGTGCCAGCAGCTTAGGCGGGCTGAGCACAGATACGCAGTATTTT. This gives the protein CASSLGGLSTDTQYF.

V gene TRBV29-1 combines with J gene TRBJ2-1; TRBD2 aligns across 11 bases. V lost 5 bases to trimming and J lost 3 bases; unmatched junction nucleotides: 12. CDR3 length: 17 amino acids. Germline CDR1 reads SQVTM; CDR2 reads ANQGSEA. The CDR3 loop reads CSVRLKTSGIRYNEQFF. The CDR3 DNA is TGCAGCGTTCGGTTAAAGACTAGCGGGATCCGCTACAATGAGCAGTTCTTC.

Points on this clone: One end of the junction is discordant with germline, which a read error may explain. The gene calls are TRBV25-1 and TRBJ1-2; D is possibly TRBD1 (5 bases). This CDR3 is 15 amino acids long. CDR1 MGHDK and CDR2 SYGVNS come from the germline V gene. CDR3 sequence (DNA): TGTGCCAGCAGTGAGGGACGGCTTCCTAACTCTGGCTACACCTTC. Protein: CASSEGRLPNSGYTF.

V usage is TRBV28 and J usage is TRBJ1-1; 7 bases are shared with TRBD1. CDR1 and CDR2 (germline): MDHEN, SYDVKM. The CDR3 is 17 amino acids. Unmatched junction bases numbered 11, after V lost 4 bases and J lost 0 bases. The CDR3 bases are TGTGCCAGCAGTTCCAGGGGGAGGGGGCCAATGAACACTGAAGCTTTCTTT. This sequence encodes CASSSRGRGPMNTEAFF.

The rearrangement joins TRBV10-1 to TRBJ2-7; D may correspond to TRBD1 or TRBD2 (6 bases each). CDR1 is WNHNN and CDR2 is SYGVQD in the germline V gene (reference sequence). V lost 5 bases and J lost 2, with 16 bases in between. The CDR3 extends over 15 amino acids. CDR3 nucleotides: TGCGCCAGCAGTCCGACTAGGAGGGGGACCTACGAGCAGTACTTC. The encoded protein is CASSPTRRGTYEQYF.

The J gene is TRBJ2-1, the V gene TRBV7-8, with 9 positions matching TRBD2. V shed 1 base, J shed 3 bases, and the junction held 1 base outside the gene matches. The CDR3 contains 15 residues. Germline V gene lookup returns CDR1 SGHVS and CDR2 FQNEAQ. CDR3 sequence reads: CASSLELAGYNEQFF. The CDR3 nucleotides read TGTGCCAGCAGCTTAGAACTAGCGGGCTACAATGAGCAGTTCTTC.

The J gene is TRBJ1-1, the V gene TRBV4-1; a weak D match, TRBD1 (6 bases). The V gene's germline CDR1 is MGHRA and CDR2 YSYEKL. Trimming stripped 5 bases from V and 0 bases from J, with 13 bases between. The CDR3 extends over 15 amino acids. The CDR3 DNA reads as TGCGCCAGCAGCTCCCCGAGGGGGTTGAACACTGAAGCTTTCTTT. This translates into CASSSPRGLNTEAFF.

The chain recombines TRBV7-9 with TRBJ1-3; D is unresolved. The CDR3 runs to 15 residues. Deletions cut 5 bases from V and 1 base from J, with 12 bases between. Germline loops: CDR1 SEHNR, CDR2 FQNEAQ (reference sequence). The CDR3 sequence: CASSLTPLSGNTIYF. CDR3 nucleotides: TGTGCCAGCAGCCTGACACCACTTTCTGGAAACACCATATATTTT.

This chain joins TRBV7-9 and TRBJ2-7; 10 bases are a match to TRBD2. The ends lost 4 bases at V and 5 bases at J; junction bases unmatched: 5. Germline V CDR1 and CDR2: SEHNR, FQNEAQ (reference sequence). The CDR3 is 14 residues long. The CDR3 sequence is CASSSTSGIHEQYF. Written as DNA, the CDR3 is TGTGCCAGCAGCTCTACTAGCGGGATCCACGAGCAGTACTTC.

The chain has TRBV6-6 and TRBJ1-1, with TRBD1 matching over 7 bases. The V segment lost 5 bases and the J segment 12 bases; nucleotides outside the gene matches: 12. The CDR3 is 13 amino acids. Germline loops: CDR1 MNHNY, CDR2 SVGAGI (reference sequence). CDR3 DNA: TGTGCCAGCAGTGCCAGTGGAGGGGGCCTGTCTTTCTTT. As protein: CASSASGGGLSFF.

The rearrangement uses TRBV2 and TRBJ1-3, with 9 bases fitting TRBD1. The CDR3 is made up of 14 amino acids. J was trimmed by 4 bases and V by 8 bases; bases with no gene match: 6. Germline CDR1 SNHLY, CDR2 FYNNEI. The CDR3: CASWGQGEGNTIYF. Here the CDR3 DNA reads TGTGCCAGCTGGGGACAGGGAGAAGGAAACACCATATATTTT.

The J gene is TRBJ1-5, the V gene TRBV19; D is unresolved. This CDR3 is 15 amino acids long. Trimming took off 1 base at V and 2 bases at J, with 9 bases between the two ends. The germline V gene has CDR1 LNHDA and CDR2 SQIVND (reference sequence). The CDR3 loop reads CASSIAGVGNQPQHF. In nucleotides, the CDR3 is TGTGCCAGTAGTATAGCTGGGGTTGGCAATCAGCCCCAGCATTTT.

The gene calls are TRBV19 and TRBJ1-2; maybe TRBD1 (5 bases). This CDR3 is 10 amino acids long. CDR1 and CDR2 (germline): LNHDA, SQIVND (reference sequence). Trimming took 8 bases from V and 6 from J, leaving 7 bases between them. Here the CDR3 reads CASWGNGYTF. The CDR3 DNA reads as TGTGCCAGTTGGGGGAATGGCTACACCTTC.

The genes are TRBV6-6 and TRBJ2-2; D tentatively reads TRBD1 or TRBD2 (5 bases each). Germline V gives CDR1 MNHNY, CDR2 SVGAGI (reference sequence). Trimming stripped 6 bases from V and 6 bases from J, with 20 bases between. The CDR3 loop spans 16 amino acids. The CDR3 is CASRNTGTGNSGELFF. The CDR3, as DNA: TGTGCCAGCAGAAATACCGGGACCGGCAACTCCGGGGAGCTGTTTTTT.

This chain connects TRBV27 to TRBJ2-7; D is unclear. The V gene lost 6 bases and the J gene lost 6 bases, with 21 bases spanning the gap. The length of the CDR3 is 15 residues. Per the germline V gene, CDR1 is MNHEY and CDR2 is SMNVEV (reference sequence). The CDR3 sequence: CASSIRREGYGEQYF. Here the CDR3 DNA reads TGTGCCAGCAGCATACGTAGGGAAGGCTACGGCGAGCAGTACTTC.

The rearrangement links TRBV28 to TRBJ2-5; either TRBD1 or TRBD2 may supply D (5 bases each). The germline V gene has CDR1 MDHEN and CDR2 SYDVKM. The germline V and J ends were trimmed by 7 bases and 7 bases, with 22 bases remaining between them. The CDR3 has 15 residues. For the CDR3, the DNA is TGTGCCAGCAACTACGGGGCCCGGGGTGAGGGGACCCAGTACTTC. It yields the protein CASNYGARGEGTQYF.

This chain connects TRBV28 to TRBJ2-3; 10 bases align to TRBD2. The V segment lost 5 bases and the J segment 6 bases; nucleotides outside the gene matches: 11. The CDR3 runs 16 residues. Germline CDR1 reads MDHEN; CDR2 reads SYDVKM. CDR3 DNA sequence: TGTGCCAGCAGTAGACTCAGCGGGAGGGGTGGGGATACGCAGTATTTT. It encodes CASSRLSGRGGDTQYF. The whole variable domain, filled in from reference TRBV28 and TRBJ2-3, reads DVKVTQSSRYLVKRTGEKVFLECVQDMDHENMFWYRQDPGLGLRLIYFSYDVKMKEKGDIPEGYSVSREKKERFSLILESASTNQTSMYLCASSRLSGRGGDTQYFGPGTRLTVL.

The chain is built from TRBV4-1 and TRBJ1-4; D is ambiguous. V was trimmed by 3 bases and J by 15 bases, leaving 20 bases between them. The germline V gene has CDR1 MGHRA and CDR2 YSYEKL. The CDR3 covers 14 residues. The CDR3 region is CASSQIDPRLELFF. The CDR3 DNA sequence: TGCGCCAGCAGCCAGATAGACCCCCGTCTCGAGTTGTTTTTT.

The gene calls are TRBV7-3 and TRBJ2-3; weak D call: TRBD1 (5 bases). Trimming removed 5 bases from V and 6 bases from J, with 15 bases in between. Germline CDR1 is SGHTA and CDR2 is FQGTGA. This CDR3 comprises 14 residues. CDR3 protein: CASSPGPPGDTQYF. CDR3 bases: TGTGCCAGCAGCCCAGGGCCACCCGGGGATACGCAGTATTTT.

The V and J genes are TRBV7-3 and TRBJ2-3; 9 bases match TRBD2. CDR3 length equals 16 residues. Trimming cost V 1 base and J 3 bases; bases outside gene matches: 5. Per the germline V gene, CDR1 is SGHTA and CDR2 is FQGTGA. The CDR3: CASSLSSGRGTDTQYF. In DNA form, the CDR3 reads TGTGCCAGCAGCTTAAGTAGCGGGAGAGGTACAGATACGCAGTATTTT.